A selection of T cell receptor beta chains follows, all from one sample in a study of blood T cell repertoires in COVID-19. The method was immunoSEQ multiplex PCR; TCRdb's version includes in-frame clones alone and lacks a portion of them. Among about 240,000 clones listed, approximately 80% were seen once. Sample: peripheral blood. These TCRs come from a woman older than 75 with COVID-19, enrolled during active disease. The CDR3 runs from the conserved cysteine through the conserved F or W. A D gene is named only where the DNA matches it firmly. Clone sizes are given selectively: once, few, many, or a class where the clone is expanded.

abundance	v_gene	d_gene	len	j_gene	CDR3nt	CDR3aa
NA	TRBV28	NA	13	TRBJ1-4	TGTGCCAGCAGTTTATCAGGGCGAGAAAAACTGTTTTTT	CASSLSGREKLFF
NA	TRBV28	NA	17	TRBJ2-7	TGTGCCAGCACCGGTCCCCCCTTTGAGGATTTGTCCTACGAGCAGTACTTC	CASTGPPFEDLSYEQYF
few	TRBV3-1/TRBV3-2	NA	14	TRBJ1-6	TGTGCCAGCAGCTATGGACGGGGGGAAACACCCCTCCACTTT	CASSYGRGETPLHF
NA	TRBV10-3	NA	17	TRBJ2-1	TGTGCCATCAGCAAAGATTTCGGAGGGCAGGGGGAAGGTGAGCAGTTCTTC	CAISKDFGGQGEGEQFF
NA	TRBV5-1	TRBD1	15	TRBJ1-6	TGCGCCAGCAGCTTCGGACAGGGGGCGAATTCACCCCTCCACTTT	CASSFGQGANSPLHF
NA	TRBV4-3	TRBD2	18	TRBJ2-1	TGCGCCAGCAGCCCCCGACTAGCGGGAGGCCGGTTGTACAATGAGCAGTTCTTC	CASSPRLAGGRLYNEQFF
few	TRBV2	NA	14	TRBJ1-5	TGTGCCAGCAGTCCTGACAGCCGCAATCAGCCCCAGCATTTT	CASSPDSRNQPQHF
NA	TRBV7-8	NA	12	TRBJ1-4	TGTGCCAGCAGCCTACAGGGTGAGCAACTGTTTTTT	CASSLQGEQLFF
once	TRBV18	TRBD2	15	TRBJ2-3	TGTGCCAGCTCACGGACTAGCGGGAGAACAGATACGCAGTATTTT	CASSRTSGRTDTQYF
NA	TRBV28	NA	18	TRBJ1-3	TGTGCCAGCAGTTCCGCCGGGAGGGACCCGTACTCTGGAAACACCATATATTTT	CASSSAGRDPYSGNTIYF
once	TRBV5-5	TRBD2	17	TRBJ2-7	TGTGCCAGCAGCCCCAGGGGGACTAGCGGGAGTTCCTACGAGCAGTACTTC	CASSPRGTSGSSYEQYF
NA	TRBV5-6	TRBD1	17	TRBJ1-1	TGTGCCAGCAGTCGAAGACAGGGGGCTCTCTCCAACACTGAAGCTTTCTTT	CASSRRQGALSNTEAFF
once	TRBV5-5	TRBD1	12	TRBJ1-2	TGTGCCAGCAGCTTCCGGGACAGTGGCTACACCTTC	CASSFRDSGYTF
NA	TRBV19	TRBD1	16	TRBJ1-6	TGTGCCAGTAGTACCGGGGCAGGGGGCTTTGGTTCACCCCTCCACTTT	CASSTGAGGFGSPLHF
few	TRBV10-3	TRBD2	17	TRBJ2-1	TGTGCCATCAGTGCCTCGGGATCGTCAGCGGGAGACGCTGAGCAGTTCTTC	CAISASGSSAGDAEQFF
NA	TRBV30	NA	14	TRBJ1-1	TGTGCCTGGGCAAAAGGACAACTGAACACTGAAGCTTTCTTT	CAWAKGQLNTEAFF
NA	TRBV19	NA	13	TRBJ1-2	TGTGCCAGTAGTATCGGGAGGAACTATGGCTACACCTTC	CASSIGRNYGYTF
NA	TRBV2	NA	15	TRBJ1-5	TGTGCCAGCAACCTAAACGGGGCCGGGGGACAGCCCCAGCATTTT	CASNLNGAGGQPQHF
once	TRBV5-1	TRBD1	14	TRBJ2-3	TGCGCCAGCAGCAGGGACAGGGGCACAGATACGCAGTATTTT	CASSRDRGTDTQYF
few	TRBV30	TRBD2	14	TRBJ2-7	TGTGCCTGGGCCCCCTGGGGGGGATACTACGAGCAGTACTTC	CAWAPWGGYYEQYF
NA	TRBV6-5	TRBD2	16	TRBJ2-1	TGTGCCAGCAGTTCAACTAGCGGGAGGACCTACAATGAGCAGTTCTTC	CASSSTSGRTYNEQFF
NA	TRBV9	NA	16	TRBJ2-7	TGTGCCAGCAGCGTAGGAGGGAATCTCCCTCCGTACGAGCAGTACTTC	CASSVGGNLPPYEQYF
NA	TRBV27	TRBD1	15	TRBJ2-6	TGTGCCAGCAGCACGACAGGGATTGGGGCCAACGTCCTGACTTTC	CASSTTGIGANVLTF
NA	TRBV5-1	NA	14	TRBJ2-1	TGCGCCAGCAGCCTCGGGCAGGAGGGCAATGAGCAGTTCTTC	CASSLGQEGNEQFF
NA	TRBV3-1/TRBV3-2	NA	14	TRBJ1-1	TGTGCCAGCAGCCAAGATATGTCAGCCCAGGGAGCTTTCTTT	CASSQDMSAQGAFF
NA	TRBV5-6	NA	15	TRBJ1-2	TGTGCCAGCAGCTTGGTAGGGGCGGGAGACTATGGCTACACCTTC	CASSLVGAGDYGYTF
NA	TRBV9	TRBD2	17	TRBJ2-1	TGTGCCAGCAGCGGGTCCATAGCGGGGGGGTTGAACAATGAGCAGTTCTTC	CASSGSIAGGLNNEQFF
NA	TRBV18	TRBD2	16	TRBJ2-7	TGTGCCAGCTCACCGCGGACTAGCGCCTTGACCTACGAGCAGTACTTC	CASSPRTSALTYEQYF
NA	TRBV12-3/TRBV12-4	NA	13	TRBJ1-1	TGTGCCAGCACCCGTTTAGGGGCGACTGAAGCTTTCTTT	CASTRLGATEAFF
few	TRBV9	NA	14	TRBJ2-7	TGTGCCAGCAGCGCGGGATCCAGAATCTACGAGCAGTACTTC	CASSAGSRIYEQYF
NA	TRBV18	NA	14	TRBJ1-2	TGTGCCAGCTCCCGACAGGACGAAGGCTATGGCTACACCTTC	CASSRQDEGYGYTF
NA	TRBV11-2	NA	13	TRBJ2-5	TGTGCCAGCAGCTCTCAAGCGGGAGAGACCCAGTACTTC	CASSSQAGETQYF
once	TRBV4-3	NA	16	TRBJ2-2	TGCGCCAGCAGCCAACACCGGGACACTTACACCGGGGAGCTGTTTTTT	CASSQHRDTYTGELFF
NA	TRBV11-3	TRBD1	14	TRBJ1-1	TGTGCCAGCAGCTCCGGACAGGGGTCCACTGAAGCTTTCTTT	CASSSGQGSTEAFF
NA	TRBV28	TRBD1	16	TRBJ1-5	TGTGCCAGCAGTTTGCCCACAGGGGGCCAGAATCAGCCCCAGCATTTT	CASSLPTGGQNQPQHF
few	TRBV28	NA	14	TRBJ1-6	TGTGCCAGCAGTTTTCTACGGAGAAATTCACCCCTCCACTTT	CASSFLRRNSPLHF
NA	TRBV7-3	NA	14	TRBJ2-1	TGTGCCAGCAGCCCCCGAGCGAGAGACAATGAGCAGTTCTTC	CASSPRARDNEQFF
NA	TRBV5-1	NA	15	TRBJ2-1	TGCGCCAGCAGCTTGGAAGGGAGCTCCTACAATGAGCAGTTCTTC	CASSLEGSSYNEQFF
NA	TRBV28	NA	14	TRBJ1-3	TGTGCCAGCAGTTCTACTAGCTCTGGAAACACCATATATTTT	CASSSTSSGNTIYF